Given below is one T cell receptor beta chain in context. This entry belongs to a study of T cells in tumors after PD-1 blockade. This CDR3 comprises 13 residues. Unmatched junction bases numbered 7, after V lost 7 bases and J lost 3 bases. CDR1 SQVTM and CDR2 ANQGSEA come from the germline V gene. Assay: immunoSEQ multiplex PCR; the TCRdb copy retains only in-frame clones and omits some. Seen here are around 60,000 clones, roughly 77% observed once, and the top ten hold 13%. This clonotype was sampled from a human donor with basal cell carcinoma. The J gene is TRBJ2-3, the V gene TRBV29-1, with 7 bases fitting TRBD1. The sample consisted of PBMCs, taken before anti-PD-1 treatment. CDR3: CSGCRDRTDTQYF. For the CDR3, the DNA is TGCAGCGGTTGCCGGGACAGAACAGATACGCAGTATTTT.